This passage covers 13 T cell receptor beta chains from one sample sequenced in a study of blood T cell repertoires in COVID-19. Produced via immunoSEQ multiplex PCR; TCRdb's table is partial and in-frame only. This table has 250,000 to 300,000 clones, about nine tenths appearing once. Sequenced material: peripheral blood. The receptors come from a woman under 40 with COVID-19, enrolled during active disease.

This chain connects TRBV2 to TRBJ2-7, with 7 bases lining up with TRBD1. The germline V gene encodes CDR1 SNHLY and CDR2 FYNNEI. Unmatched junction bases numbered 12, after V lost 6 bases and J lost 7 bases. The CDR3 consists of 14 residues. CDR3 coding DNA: TGTGCCAGCAGGGAGGACAGGCGAACGAGGGAGCAGTACTTC. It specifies CASREDRRTREQYF. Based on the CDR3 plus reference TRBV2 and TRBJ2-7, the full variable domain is EPEVTQTPSHQVTQMGQEVILRCVPISNHLYFYWYRQILGQKVEFLVSFYNNEISEKSEIFDDQFSVERPDGSNFTLKIRSTKLEDSAMYFCASREDRRTREQYFGPGTRLTVT.

As DNA, the CDR3 is TGCGCCAGCAGCTTGGGAGTGGCAGGCCGTAGCTCCTACGAGCAGTACTTC. This gives the protein CASSLGVAGRSSYEQYF. The chain uses TRBV5-1 and TRBJ2-7; D remains unclear. The CDR3 has 17 residues. CDR1 and CDR2 from the germline V gene are SGHRS and YFSETQ. Trimming pared 0 bases from V and 0 bases from J, leaving 16 bases between.

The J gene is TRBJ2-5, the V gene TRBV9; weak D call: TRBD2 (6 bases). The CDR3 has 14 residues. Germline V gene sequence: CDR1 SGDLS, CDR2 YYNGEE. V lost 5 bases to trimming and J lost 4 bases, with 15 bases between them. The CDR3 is CASRERLGGETQYF. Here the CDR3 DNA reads TGTGCCAGCAGAGAGAGACTAGGAGGAGAGACCCAGTACTTC.

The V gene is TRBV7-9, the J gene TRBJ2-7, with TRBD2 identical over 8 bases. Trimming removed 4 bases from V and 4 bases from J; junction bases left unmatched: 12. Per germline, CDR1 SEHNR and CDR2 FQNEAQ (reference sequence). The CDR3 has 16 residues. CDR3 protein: CASSSLWETSVYEQYF. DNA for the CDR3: TGTGCCAGCAGCTCCTTATGGGAGACTAGCGTATACGAGCAGTACTTC.

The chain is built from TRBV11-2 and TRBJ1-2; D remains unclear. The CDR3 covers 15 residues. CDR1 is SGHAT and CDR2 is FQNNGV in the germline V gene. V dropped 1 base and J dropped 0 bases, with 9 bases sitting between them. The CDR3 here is CASSLVARSNYGYTF. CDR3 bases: TGTGCCAGCAGCTTAGTGGCAAGATCTAACTATGGCTACACCTTC.

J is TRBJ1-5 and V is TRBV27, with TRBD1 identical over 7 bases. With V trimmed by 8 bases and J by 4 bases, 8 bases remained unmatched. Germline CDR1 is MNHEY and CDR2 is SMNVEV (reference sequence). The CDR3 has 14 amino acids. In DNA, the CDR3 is TGTGCCAGCGCCTCCGGGACAGCTAATCAGCCCCAGCATTTT. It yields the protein CASASGTANQPQHF.

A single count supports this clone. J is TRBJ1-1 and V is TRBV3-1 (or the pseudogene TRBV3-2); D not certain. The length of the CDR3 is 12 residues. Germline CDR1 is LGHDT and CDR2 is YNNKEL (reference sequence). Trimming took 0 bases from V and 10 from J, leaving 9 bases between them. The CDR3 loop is CASSQERRRAFF. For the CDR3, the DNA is TGTGCCAGCAGCCAAGAGCGTAGAAGAGCTTTCTTT.

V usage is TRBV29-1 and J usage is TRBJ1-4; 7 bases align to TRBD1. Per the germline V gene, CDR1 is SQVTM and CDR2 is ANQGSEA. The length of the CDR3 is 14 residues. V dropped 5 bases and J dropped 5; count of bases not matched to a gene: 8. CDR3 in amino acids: CSVTTGQLNEKLFF. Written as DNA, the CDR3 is TGCAGCGTTACTACGGGACAGCTCAATGAAAAACTGTTTTTT.

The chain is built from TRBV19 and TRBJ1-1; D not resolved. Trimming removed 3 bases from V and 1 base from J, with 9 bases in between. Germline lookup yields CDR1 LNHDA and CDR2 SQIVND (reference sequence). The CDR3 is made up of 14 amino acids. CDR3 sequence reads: CASSMSPSNTEAFF. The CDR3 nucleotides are TGTGCCAGTAGTATGTCTCCTTCGAACACTGAAGCTTTCTTT.

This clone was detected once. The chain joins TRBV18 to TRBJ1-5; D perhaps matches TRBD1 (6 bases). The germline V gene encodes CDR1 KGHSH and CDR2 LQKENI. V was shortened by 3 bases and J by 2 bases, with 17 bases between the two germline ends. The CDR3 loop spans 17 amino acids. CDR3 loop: CASSPQGGGDGNQPQHF. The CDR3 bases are TGTGCCAGCTCACCCCAAGGGGGAGGGGATGGCAATCAGCCCCAGCATTTT.

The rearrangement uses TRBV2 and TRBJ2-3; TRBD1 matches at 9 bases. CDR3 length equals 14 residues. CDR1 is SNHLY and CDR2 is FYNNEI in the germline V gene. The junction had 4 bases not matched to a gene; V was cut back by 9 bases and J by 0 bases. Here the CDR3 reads CARGGTGSTDTQYF. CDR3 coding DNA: TGTGCCAGAGGAGGGACAGGGAGCACAGATACGCAGTATTTT.

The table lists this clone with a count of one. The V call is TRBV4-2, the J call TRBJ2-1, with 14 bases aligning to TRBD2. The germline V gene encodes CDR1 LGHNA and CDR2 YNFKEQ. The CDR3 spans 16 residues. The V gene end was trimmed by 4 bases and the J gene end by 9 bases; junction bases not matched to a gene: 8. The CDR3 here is CASSLPTSGRAGEQFF. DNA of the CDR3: TGTGCCAGCAGCCTCCCGACTAGCGGGAGGGCCGGTGAGCAGTTCTTC.

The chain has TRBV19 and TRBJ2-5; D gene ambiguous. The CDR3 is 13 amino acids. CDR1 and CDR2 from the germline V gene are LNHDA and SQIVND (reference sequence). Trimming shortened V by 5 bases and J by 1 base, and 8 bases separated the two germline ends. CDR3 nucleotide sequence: TGTGCCAGTAGTGATCGGAGCCAAGAGACCCAGTACTTC. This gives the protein CASSDRSQETQYF.